These 17 T cell receptor beta chains originate from one sample sequenced in a study of blood T cell repertoires in COVID-19 (dated by TCRdb to the early 2020s). The method behind the library was the immunoSEQ multiplex PCR assay. TCRdb took this table from immuneACCESS and kept in-frame rearrangements with V and J called. Such tables lack part of the clones; where checked against another copy, unresolved V genes explain under half of the gap, and the rest is unexplained. Within this sample are just under 60,000 clones, with around 73% of them counted one time only. The top ten clonotypes cover roughly 12% of the sample. Material: peripheral blood. The receptors were gathered from a man older than 75 with acute or convalescent COVID-19.

The CDR3 nucleotides read TGTGCCAGCAGTTGGGACAGTGGATCGGACTATGGCTACACCTTC. Translated, it gives CASSWDSGSDYGYTF. The rearrangement links TRBV7-2 to TRBJ1-2; TRBD1 aligns across 7 bases. Germline CDR1 and CDR2: SGHTA and FQGNSA. The V and J ends lost 6 bases and 3 bases, in that order; junction bases with no gene match: 10. The CDR3 has 15 amino acids.

This CDR3 reads CASSPLEGRETQYF. The CDR3 DNA follows: TGTGCCAGCAGCCCCCTTGAGGGGAGGGAGACCCAGTACTTC. V usage is TRBV5-8 and J usage is TRBJ2-5; maybe TRBD2 (6 bases). The CDR3 has 14 amino acids. V shed 4 bases and J shed 5 bases, with 15 bases lying between them. CDR1 and CDR2 from the germline V gene are SGHTS and YDEGEE.

The genes are TRBV30 and TRBJ2-1; the D is unclear. Germline CDR1 and CDR2: GTSNPN and SVGIG (reference sequence). This CDR3 region has 14 residues. Trimming shortened V by 0 bases and J by 4 bases, and 10 bases separated the two germline ends. The CDR3 reads CAWSVMRQYNEQFF. In nucleotides, the CDR3 is TGTGCCTGGAGTGTGATGAGGCAATACAATGAGCAGTTCTTC.

This sequence joins TRBV6-5 and TRBJ2-3, with 8 bases that match TRBD2. With 6 bases clipped from V and 6 bases from J, the junction kept 11 bases outside the gene matches. Looked up from germline, CDR1 is MNHEY and CDR2 is SVGAGI. The CDR3 contains 15 residues. The CDR3 loop reads CASRDSRGGRDTQYF. In nucleotides, the CDR3 is TGTGCCAGCAGGGACTCACGGGGGGGCAGGGATACGCAGTATTTT.

The V gene is TRBV3-1 (or the pseudogene TRBV3-2), the J gene TRBJ2-1; 10 bases are shared with TRBD1. This CDR3 comprises 15 residues. Germline V gives CDR1 LGHDT, CDR2 YNNKEL (reference sequence). The ends lost 1 base at V and 6 bases at J; junction bases unmatched: 3. In nucleotides, the CDR3 is TGTGCCAGCAGCCAAGGACGGGACAGGGGCAATGAGCAGTTCTTC. The encoded protein is CASSQGRDRGNEQFF.

The rearrangement links TRBV5-1 to TRBJ2-7; 10 bases are a match to TRBD2. The V segment lost 1 base and the J segment 6 bases; nucleotides outside the gene matches: 1. From germline, CDR1 is SGHRS and CDR2 YFSETQ. CDR3 size: 13 residues. CDR3 DNA: TGCGCCAGCAGCTTGCTAGCGGGGGTCGAGCAGTACTTC. This codes for CASSLLAGVEQYF.

This chain connects TRBV5-1 to TRBJ1-5, with TRBD1 matching 10 bases. V shed 4 bases and J 1 base; nucleotides not matched to a gene: 2. The CDR3 spans 15 residues. Germline V gene sequence: CDR1 SGHRS, CDR2 YFSETQ. This CDR3 is CASSPGQGSNQPQHF. In nucleotides, the CDR3 is TGCGCCAGCAGCCCGGGACAGGGGAGCAATCAGCCCCAGCATTTT.

CDR3 region: CASSLGTGVNSPLHF. The DNA of the CDR3 is TGCGCCAGCAGCTTGGGGACAGGGGTTAATTCACCCCTCCACTTT. This rearrangement joins TRBV5-1 to TRBJ1-6, with TRBD1 matching 9 bases. Losses at the gene ends were 0 bases for V and 6 bases for J; bases not matched to a gene: 1. The CDR3 spans 15 residues. The germline gives CDR1 SGHRS, CDR2 YFSETQ.

The chain couples TRBV5-1 to TRBJ2-1; 8 positions agree with TRBD2. The V gene's germline CDR1 is SGHRS and CDR2 YFSETQ. CDR3 length equals 16 residues. V was clipped by 4 bases and J by 2 bases; unmatched bases: 8. CDR3 region: CASSPLAGLPYNEQFF. In DNA form, the CDR3 reads TGCGCCAGCAGCCCTCTAGCGGGCCTACCCTACAATGAGCAGTTCTTC. The full variable domain, with the rest looked up from reference TRBV5-1 and TRBJ2-1, is KAGVTQTPRYLIKTRGQQVTLSCSPISGHRSVSWYQQTPGQGLQFLFEYFSETQRNKGNFPGRFSGRQFSNSRSEMNVSTLELGDSALYLCASSPLAGLPYNEQFFGPGTRLTVL.

This rearrangement joins TRBV2 to TRBJ1-5; D remains unclear. The CDR3 loop spans 14 amino acids. The ends were cut back, 6 bases at V and 7 bases at J, with 16 bases in the middle. Germline V gene sequence: CDR1 SNHLY, CDR2 FYNNEI. The CDR3 protein is CASRRVNEVQPQHF. CDR3 DNA sequence: TGTGCCAGCAGGAGGGTAAACGAGGTCCAGCCCCAGCATTTT.

V is TRBV5-6 and J is TRBJ2-5; 7 bases fit TRBD2. The germline V gene encodes CDR1 SGHDT and CDR2 YYEEEE. This CDR3 spans 16 amino acids. Trimming removed 1 base from V and 2 bases from J; junction bases left unmatched: 8. CDR3 sequence reads: CASSLYRGVRQETQYF. CDR3 DNA: TGTGCCAGCAGCTTGTATCGGGGGGTCCGACAAGAGACCCAGTACTTC.

This clone was found a few times. The gene calls are TRBV5-1 and TRBJ2-3; TRBD2 aligns across 8 bases. Germline V gene sequence: CDR1 SGHRS, CDR2 YFSETQ. V trimming: 7 bases; J trimming: 1 base; junction bases outside the gene matches: 5. The CDR3 covers 14 residues. The CDR3 loop reads CASSGAGGTDTQYF. The CDR3 DNA follows: TGCGCCAGCTCTGGAGCGGGGGGCACAGATACGCAGTATTTT.

The rearrangement joins TRBV2 to TRBJ1-1, with 9 bases lining up with TRBD1. CDR1 SNHLY and CDR2 FYNNEI come from the germline V gene. With 6 bases clipped from V and 2 bases from J, the junction kept 7 bases outside the gene matches. The CDR3 spans 15 residues. CDR3 coding DNA: TGTGCCAGCAGGGGGACAGGGAAAGTAAACACTGAAGCTTTCTTT. Protein sequence: CASRGTGKVNTEAFF.

V and J are TRBV19 and TRBJ2-7, with 7 bases fitting TRBD1. Per the germline V gene, CDR1 is LNHDA and CDR2 is SQIVND (reference sequence). J was trimmed by 1 base and V by 10 bases; bases with no gene match: 4. The CDR3 runs 12 residues. The CDR3 loop reads CATRQGSYEQYF. Written as DNA, the CDR3 is TGTGCCACAAGACAGGGTTCCTACGAGCAGTACTTC.

This clone was seen only a few times. The chain uses TRBV7-2 and TRBJ1-5; D is ambiguous. V lost 5 bases to trimming and J lost 2 bases, with 10 bases between them. The CDR3 totals 14 residues. From germline, CDR1 is SGHTA and CDR2 FQGNSA. The CDR3 loop is CASSRPEGNQPQHF. CDR3 bases: TGTGCCAGCAGCCGTCCTGAGGGCAATCAGCCCCAGCATTTT.

This chain uses TRBV19 with TRBJ1-2; D perhaps matches TRBD1 (6 bases). The germline CDR1 and CDR2 sequences are LNHDA and SQIVND (reference sequence). There are 15 residues in the CDR3. Trimming left V 1 base short and J 3 bases short, with 12 bases between. The CDR3 DNA follows: TGTGCCAGTAGTATAGTCGGGGGGGCAGACTATGGCTACACCTTC. This translates into CASSIVGGADYGYTF.

The chain uses TRBV30 and TRBJ2-3; TRBD2 aligns across 9 bases. The CDR3 spans 18 residues. The J segment lost 5 bases and the V segment lost 1 base, leaving 16 bases of the junction unmatched. Germline V gene sequence: CDR1 GTSNPN, CDR2 SVGIG (reference sequence). The CDR3 DNA reads TGTGCCTGGAGTGGCCCTAGGGGTAGCGGGAGTTCAGGAGATACGCAGTATTTT. This gives the protein CAWSGPRGSGSSGDTQYF.